The rows below give T cell receptor beta chains drawn from one sample of a study of blood T cell repertoires in COVID-19. Here immunoSEQ multiplex PCR was the method, and the copy in TCRdb shows in-frame clones only, minus some. Of under 200,000 clones listed, over 70% are singletons. The sample was peripheral blood. The receptors shown here come from an elderly woman with active or convalescent COVID-19. Both conserved end residues are part of each CDR3. The D gene is left open where the match is weak. Some rows have no size entry. The others give once, few or many, or a class for an expanded clone.

d_call: NA
v_call: TRBV6-6
j_call: TRBJ1-2
clone_size: NA
cdr3_nt: TGTGCCAGCAGTTACTCGATGTGGGGCAGGGTGGATGGCTACACCTTC
cdr3_aa: CASSYSMWGRVDGYTF

d_call: NA
v_call: TRBV7-2
j_call: TRBJ1-1
clone_size: NA
cdr3_nt: TGTGCCAGCAGCTTACAGGATGCAACTGAAGCTTTCTTT
cdr3_aa: CASSLQDATEAFF

d_call: TRBD1
v_call: TRBV6-1
j_call: TRBJ2-7
clone_size: NA
cdr3_nt: TGTGCCAGCAGTGAAGCGGGGACAGGGGCCCAGTTAGAGTACTTC
cdr3_aa: CASSEAGTGAQLEYF

d_call: NA
v_call: TRBV29-1
j_call: TRBJ1-1
clone_size: NA
cdr3_nt: TGCAGCGTTGCCCCCTCTCGGGGGGTGAACACTGAAGCTTTCTTT
cdr3_aa: CSVAPSRGVNTEAFF

d_call: NA
v_call: TRBV19
j_call: TRBJ1-1
clone_size: NA
cdr3_nt: TGTGCCAGTTCTGGGGGCAGACTAAACACTGAAGCTTTCTTT
cdr3_aa: CASSGGRLNTEAFF

d_call: TRBD2
v_call: TRBV10-3
j_call: TRBJ2-5
clone_size: NA
cdr3_nt: TGTGCCATCAGTTGGACTAGCGGGGGGAAAGAGACCCAGTACTTC
cdr3_aa: CAISWTSGGKETQYF

d_call: NA
v_call: TRBV29-1
j_call: TRBJ1-3
clone_size: NA
cdr3_nt: TGCAGCGTTACCTATGCGAGCGGGTCTGGAAACACCATATATTTT
cdr3_aa: CSVTYASGSGNTIYF

d_call: TRBD1
v_call: TRBV6-5
j_call: TRBJ2-7
clone_size: NA
cdr3_nt: TGTGCCAGCAGGGACAGGGGAGCCCACTACGAGCAGTACTTC
cdr3_aa: CASRDRGAHYEQYF

d_call: NA
v_call: TRBV5-1
j_call: TRBJ1-4
clone_size: NA
cdr3_nt: TGCGCCAGCAGCTTGGCCGGCGGCACTTATGAAAAACTGTTTTTT
cdr3_aa: CASSLAGGTYEKLFF

d_call: NA
v_call: TRBV5-4
j_call: TRBJ2-2
clone_size: NA
cdr3_nt: TGTGCCAGCAGTTCCTCTCCCCCTGGGGAGCTGTTTTTT
cdr3_aa: CASSSSPPGELFF

d_call: NA
v_call: TRBV19
j_call: TRBJ2-3
clone_size: once
cdr3_nt: TGTGCCAGTAGGGCGCCCGGGACAAACACAGATACGCAGTATTTT
cdr3_aa: CASRAPGTNTDTQYF

d_call: NA
v_call: TRBV7-3
j_call: TRBJ1-3
clone_size: NA
cdr3_nt: TGTGCCAGCAGCCAGGGATACTCTGGAAACACCATATATTTT
cdr3_aa: CASSQGYSGNTIYF

d_call: NA
v_call: TRBV10-1
j_call: TRBJ2-7
clone_size: NA
cdr3_nt: TGCGCCAGCAGTACCGGGACACCGAACGAGCAGTACTTC
cdr3_aa: CASSTGTPNEQYF

d_call: TRBD2
v_call: TRBV19
j_call: TRBJ2-7
clone_size: NA
cdr3_nt: TGTGCCAGTAGTCATACCGGGACTAGCGGGACTCACGGATTCTACGAGCAGTACTTC
cdr3_aa: CASSHTGTSGTHGFYEQYF

d_call: NA
v_call: TRBV7-2
j_call: TRBJ1-2
clone_size: once
cdr3_nt: TGTGCCAGCAGCTTAGAGCCGGGGGATGGCTACACCTTC
cdr3_aa: CASSLEPGDGYTF

d_call: TRBD1
v_call: TRBV5-4
j_call: TRBJ2-7
clone_size: NA
cdr3_nt: TGTGCCAGCAGCCCGCGACAGGGGGCAAGCGAGCAGTACTTC
cdr3_aa: CASSPRQGASEQYF